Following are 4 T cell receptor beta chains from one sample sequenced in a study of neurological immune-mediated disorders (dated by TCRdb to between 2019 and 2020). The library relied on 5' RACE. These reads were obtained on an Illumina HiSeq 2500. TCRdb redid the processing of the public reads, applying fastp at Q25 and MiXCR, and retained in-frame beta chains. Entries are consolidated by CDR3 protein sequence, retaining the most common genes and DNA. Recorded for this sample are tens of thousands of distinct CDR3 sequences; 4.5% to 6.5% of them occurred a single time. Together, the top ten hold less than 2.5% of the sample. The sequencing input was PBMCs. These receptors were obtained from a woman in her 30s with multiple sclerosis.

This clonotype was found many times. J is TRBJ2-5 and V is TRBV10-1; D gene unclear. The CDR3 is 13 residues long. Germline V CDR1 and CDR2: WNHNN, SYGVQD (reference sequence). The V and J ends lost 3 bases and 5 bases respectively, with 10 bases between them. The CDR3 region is CASSDTQRETQYF. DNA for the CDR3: TGCGCCAGCAGTGACACCCAGAGGGAGACCCAGTACTTC.

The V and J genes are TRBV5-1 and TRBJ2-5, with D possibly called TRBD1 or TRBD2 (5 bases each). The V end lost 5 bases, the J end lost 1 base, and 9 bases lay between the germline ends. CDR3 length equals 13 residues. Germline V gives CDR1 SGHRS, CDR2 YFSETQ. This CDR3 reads CASRGTAQETQYF. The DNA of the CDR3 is TGCGCCAGCAGGGGGACGGCCCAAGAGACCCAGTACTTC. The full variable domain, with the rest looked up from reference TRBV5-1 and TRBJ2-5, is KAGVTQTPRYLIKTRGQQVTLSCSPISGHRSVSWYQQTPGQGLQFLFEYFSETQRNKGNFPGRFSGRQFSNSRSEMNVSTLELGDSALYLCASRGTAQETQYFGPGTRLLVL.

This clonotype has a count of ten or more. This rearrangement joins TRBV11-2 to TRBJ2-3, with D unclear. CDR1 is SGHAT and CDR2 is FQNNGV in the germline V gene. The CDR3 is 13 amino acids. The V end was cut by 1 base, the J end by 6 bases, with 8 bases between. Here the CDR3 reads CASSLVYRDTQYF. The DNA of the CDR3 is TGTGCCAGCAGCTTAGTCTATAGGGATACGCAGTATTTT.

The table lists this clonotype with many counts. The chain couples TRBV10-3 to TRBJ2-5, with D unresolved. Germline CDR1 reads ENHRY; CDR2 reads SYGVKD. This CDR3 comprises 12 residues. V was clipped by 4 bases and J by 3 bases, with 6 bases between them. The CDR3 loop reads CAISGREETQYF. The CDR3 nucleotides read TGTGCCATCAGTGGACGAGAAGAGACCCAGTACTTC.